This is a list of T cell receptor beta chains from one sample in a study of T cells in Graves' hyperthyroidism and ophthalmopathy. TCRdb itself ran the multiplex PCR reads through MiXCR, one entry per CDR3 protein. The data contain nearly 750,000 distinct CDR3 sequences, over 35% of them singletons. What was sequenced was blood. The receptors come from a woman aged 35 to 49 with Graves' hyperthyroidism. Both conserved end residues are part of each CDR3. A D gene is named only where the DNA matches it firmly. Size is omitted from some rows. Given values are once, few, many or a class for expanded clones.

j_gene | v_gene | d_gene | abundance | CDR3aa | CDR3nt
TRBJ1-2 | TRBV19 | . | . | CASSTWTVNYGYTF | TGTGCCAGTAGTACTTGGACAGTTAACTATGGCTACACCTTC
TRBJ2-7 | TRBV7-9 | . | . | CASSLRGQAEGVYEQYF | TGTGCCAGCAGCTTACGTGGCCAGGCAGAGGGGGTATACGAGCAGTACTTC
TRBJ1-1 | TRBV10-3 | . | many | CAAGHPNTEAFF | TGTGCCGCCGGACACCCGAACACTGAAGCTTTCTTT
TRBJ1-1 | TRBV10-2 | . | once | CASRARADYEAFF | TGCGCCAGCAGGGCCAGGGCCGACTATGAAGCTTTCTTT
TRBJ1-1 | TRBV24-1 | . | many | CATSGSHNTEAFF | TGTGCCACCAGTGGTAGCCATAACACTGAAGCTTTCTTT
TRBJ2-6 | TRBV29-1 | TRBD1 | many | CSVEDRGQGANGANVLTF | TGCAGCGTTGAAGATCGGGGACAGGGGGCCAATGGGGCCAACGTCCTGACTTTC
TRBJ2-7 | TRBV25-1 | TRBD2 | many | CASSEFSNYYFSGREDTYEQYF | TGTGCCAGCAGTGAATTCTCAAATTATTACTTTTCGGGGCGGGAGGACACCTACGAGCAGTACTTC
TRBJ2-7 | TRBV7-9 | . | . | CASSSTRESYEQYF | TGTGCCAGCAGCTCCACCCGGGAAAGCTACGAGCAGTACTTC
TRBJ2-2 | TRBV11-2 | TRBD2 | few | CASRLHPGLDSPGELFF | TGTGCCAGCAGACTACACCCGGGACTAGATAGCCCCGGGGAGCTGTTTTTT
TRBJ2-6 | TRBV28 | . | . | CASSSSSGVNVLTF | TGTGCCAGCAGTTCGAGCTCTGGGGTCAACGTCCTGACTTTC
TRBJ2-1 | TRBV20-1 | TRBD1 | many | CSVTTGSSDNEQFF | TGCAGTGTGACGACAGGGAGTAGCGACAATGAGCAGTTCTTC
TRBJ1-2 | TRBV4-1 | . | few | CASSLGPAGYYGYTF | TGCGCCAGCAGCCTCGGACCGGCGGGGTACTATGGCTACACCTTC
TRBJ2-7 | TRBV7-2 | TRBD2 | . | CANSLGLAVTYEQYF | TGTGCCAACAGCTTGGGACTAGCGGTAACCTACGAGCAGTACTTC
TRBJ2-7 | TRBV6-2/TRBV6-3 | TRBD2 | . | CASSYSVDLAGIYEQYF | TGTGCCAGCAGTTACTCGGTTGATCTAGCGGGGATCTACGAGCAGTACTTC
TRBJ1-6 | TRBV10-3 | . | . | CASSEALTLVSPLHF | TGTGCCAGCAGTGAAGCTCTGACTCTAGTCTCACCCCTCCACTTT
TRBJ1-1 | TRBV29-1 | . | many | CSVDTMNTEAFF | TGCAGCGTTGACACGATGAACACTGAAGCTTTCTTT
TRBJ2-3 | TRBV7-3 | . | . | CAVQGSSTDTQYF | TGTGCCGTACAGGGCTCTAGCACAGATACGCAGTATTTT
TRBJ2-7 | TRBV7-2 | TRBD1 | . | CASTQDRNYEQYF | TGTGCCAGCACCCAGGACAGGAACTACGAGCAGTACTTC
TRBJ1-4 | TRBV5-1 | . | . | CASSLQGLGNEKLFF | TGCGCCAGCAGCTTACAGGGACTCGGCAATGAAAAACTGTTTTTT
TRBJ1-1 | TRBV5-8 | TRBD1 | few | CASSLKGQGRGTEAFF | TGTGCCAGCAGCTTAAAGGGACAGGGGAGGGGTACTGAAGCTTTCTTT
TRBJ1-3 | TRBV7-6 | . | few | CASSLGLDPRDPIYF | TGTGCCAGCAGCTTAGGGCTGGACCCCCGAGACCCCATATATTTT
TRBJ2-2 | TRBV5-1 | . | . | CASSQGGFANTGELFF | TGCGCCAGCAGCCAAGGCGGGTTCGCGAACACCGGGGAGCTGTTTTTT
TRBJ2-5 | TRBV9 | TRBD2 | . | CASTREGYQETQYF | TGTGCCAGCACGAGGGAGGGGTACCAAGAGACCCAGTACTTC
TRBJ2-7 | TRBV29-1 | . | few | CSVSDRVAYEQYF | TGCAGCGTGTCTGACCGGGTAGCCTACGAGCAGTACTTC
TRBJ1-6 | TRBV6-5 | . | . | CASMNGGRRINSPLHF | TGTGCCAGCATGAACGGGGGAAGACGGATCAATTCACCCCTCCACTTT
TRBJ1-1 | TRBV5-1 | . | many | CASNGDTRRTEAFF | TGCGCCAGCAACGGTGACACCCGTCGGACTGAAGCTTTCTTT
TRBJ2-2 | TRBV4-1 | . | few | CASSQVPGANTGELFF | TGCGCCAGCAGCCAAGTACCAGGGGCGAACACCGGGGAGCTGTTTTTT
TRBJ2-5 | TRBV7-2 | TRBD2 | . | CASSLSWGGFQETQYF | TGTGCCAGCAGCTTATCTTGGGGGGGATTTCAGGAGACCCAGTACTTC
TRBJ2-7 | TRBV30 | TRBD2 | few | CAWMRGGSSYEQYF | TGTGCCTGGATGCGGGGCGGGAGCTCCTACGAGCAGTACTTC
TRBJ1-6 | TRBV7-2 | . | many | CASSLPYNSPLHF | TGTGCCAGCAGCTTACCCTATAATTCACCCCTCCACTTT
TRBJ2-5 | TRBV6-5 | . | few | CASSYSTASGTQYF | TGTGCCAGCAGTTACTCGACTGCCTCGGGGACCCAGTACTTC
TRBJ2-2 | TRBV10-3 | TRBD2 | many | CATGTSTNTGELFF | TGTGCCACGGGGACTAGCACGAACACCGGGGAGCTGTTTTTT
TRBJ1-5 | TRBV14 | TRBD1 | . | CASSRADRANQPQHF | TGTGCCAGCTCAAGGGCGGACAGGGCCAATCAGCCCCAGCATTTT
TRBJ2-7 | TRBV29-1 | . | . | CSVGPGQGYEQYF | TGCAGCGTGGGTCCGGGACAAGGGTACGAGCAGTACTTC
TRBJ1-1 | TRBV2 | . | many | CASSGRTNTEAFF | TGTGCCAGCAGTGGGCGCACGAACACTGAAGCTTTCTTT
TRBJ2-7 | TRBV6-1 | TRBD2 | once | CASRKWTSGTYEQYF | TGTGCCAGCAGGAAATGGACTAGCGGAACCTACGAGCAGTACTTC
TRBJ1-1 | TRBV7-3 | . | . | CASSFSMSTEAFF | TGTGCCAGCAGCTTCAGTATGAGCACTGAAGCTTTCTTT
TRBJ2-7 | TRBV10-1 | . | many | CASSDGPGRYEQYF | TGCGCCAGCAGTGACGGGCCAGGGAGGTACGAGCAGTACTTC
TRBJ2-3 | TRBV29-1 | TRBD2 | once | CSYGTSGYSDTQYF | TGCAGCTACGGGACTAGCGGGTACTCAGATACGCAGTATTTT
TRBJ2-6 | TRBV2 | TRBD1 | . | CASGGQGANVLTF | TGTGCCAGCGGGGGACAGGGGGCCAACGTCCTGACTTTC
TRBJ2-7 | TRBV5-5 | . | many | CASSLVRGGDEQYF | TGTGCCAGCAGCTTAGTCAGGGGAGGCGACGAGCAGTACTTC
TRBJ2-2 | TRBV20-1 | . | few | CSARPRQVEGELFF | TGCAGTGCTAGGCCTCGACAGGTGGAGGGGGAGCTGTTTTTT
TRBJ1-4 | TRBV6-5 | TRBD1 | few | CASSYSQGATNEKLFF | TGTGCCAGCAGTTACTCACAGGGGGCAACTAATGAAAAACTGTTTTTT